Described below is a single T cell receptor beta chain sequence and its context. The antigen is not known. This sample was taken from a study of T cells after yellow fever vaccination. Whole-study context: When fractions had low cell numbers, they were prepared with SMART-Seq v4 Ultra Low Input. Whole-study findings and limits: Post-booster samples contained most primary-vaccination clones (more than 95% CD4, roughly 88% CD8).

This CDR3 comprises 20 residues. The germline gives CDR1 LNHNV, CDR2 YYDKDF (reference sequence). V shed 0 bases and J 3 bases; nucleotides not matched to a gene: 14. Conversion of TCR transcripts into cDNA relied on 5'RACE template switching, which added a universal primer site and UMIs. From the 5' RACE reads, TCRdb called clonotypes with MiXCR, one entry per CDR3 protein. Altogether roughly 500,000 distinct CDR3 sequences are present, 15% to 20% being singletons, with the ten largest covering 13% to 15%. The sequences come from PBMCs, collected 15 days after the yellow fever booster vaccination. This chain joins TRBV15 and TRBJ1-4; TRBD1 aligns across 9 bases. The TCR sequence derives from a man aged 25 to 45 who received the YFV17D yellow fever vaccine. The CDR3 coding sequence is TGTGCCACCAGCAGAGATTGGGGCGTCCCGGGACAGGGTCCTAATGAAAAACTGTTTTTT. Translation gives CATSRDWGVPGQGPNEKLFF.